The next 27 T cell receptor beta chains were all read from a single sample in a study of blood T cells in healthy people across ages (dated by TCRdb to about 2015). The library was generated by 5' RACE. Sequenced on an Illumina HiSeq 2500. A second roughly 6 to 12 cycle PCR used a sample-barcoded 5' primer and a J-beta primer mix. In-frame beta chains were kept once TCRdb had trimmed the public reads at Q25 with fastp and called clones with MiXCR. Each entry is one CDR3 protein sequence, shown with its most common DNA and genes. For this sample the table gives 1.5 million to 1.9 million distinct CDR3 sequences, of which roughly two fifths were detected only once. Clones ranked in the top ten supply roughly 3.7% of the sample. Sample: blood. The origin of the receptors is a woman under 30 in good health.

This clonotype showed up just a few times. The CDR3 DNA is TGTGCCAGCAGCCAAGGCCACCAATACAATGAGCAGTTCTTC. This encodes CASSQGHQYNEQFF. V is TRBV3-1 and J is TRBJ2-1, with D unresolved. Looked up from germline, CDR1 is LGHDT and CDR2 is YNNKEL (reference sequence). CDR3 length: 14 residues. Between the trimmed V and J ends, which lost 1 base and 4 bases, there was a span of 8 bases.

The J gene is TRBJ2-7, the V gene TRBV4-3; D is ambiguous. The CDR3 is 14 amino acids. Germline loops: CDR1 LGHNA, CDR2 YSLEER. V lost 0 bases to trimming and J lost 7 bases, with 13 bases between them. The CDR3 loop reads CASSQEVPSFEQYF. In DNA form, the CDR3 reads TGCGCCAGCAGCCAAGAGGTCCCTAGTTTTGAGCAGTACTTC.

Comments on this clonotype: Its ends do not fully match the called genes, so a read error is possible. CDR3 region: CSARDRLNYGYIF. CDR3 nucleotides: TGCAGTGCCCGGGACAGGCTTAACTATGGCTACATCTTC. The V call is TRBV20-1, the J call TRBJ1-2; 8 nucleotides match TRBD1. The V gene's germline CDR1 is DFQATT and CDR2 SNEGSKA (reference sequence). The CDR3 is 13 residues long.

The CDR3 loop is CSARGLGEANEKLFF. CDR3 nucleotides: TGCAGTGCTAGAGGGTTGGGCGAAGCTAATGAAAAACTGTTTTTT. The rearrangement joins TRBV20-1 to TRBJ1-4; D unresolved. Germline CDR1 DFQATT, CDR2 SNEGSKA (reference sequence). V was cut by 1 base and J by 3 bases, with 12 bases left in between. The CDR3 is 15 residues long.

This clonotype was picked up a small number of times. V usage is TRBV28 and J usage is TRBJ2-3; 12 bases match TRBD2. The CDR3 consists of 15 residues. Losses at the gene ends were 6 bases for V and 7 bases for J; bases not matched to a gene: 8. CDR1 and CDR2 (germline): MDHEN, SYDVKM. The CDR3 spells CASSQRLAGVYTQYF. The CDR3 DNA sequence: TGTGCCAGCAGCCAACGACTAGCGGGAGTCTATACGCAGTATTTT.

This clonotype came up many times. The rearrangement links TRBV2 to TRBJ2-1; weak D call: TRBD2 (6 bases). This CDR3 is built from 14 residues. CDR1 SNHLY and CDR2 FYNNEI come from the germline V gene. V lost 5 bases and J lost 0, with 8 bases in between. In nucleotides, the CDR3 is TGTGCCAGCAGTTACGGGAGCTCCTACAATGAGCAGTTCTTC. This sequence encodes CASSYGSSYNEQFF.

This clonotype has a handful of counts. This rearrangement joins TRBV6-5 to TRBJ2-7; TRBD2 matches 12 bases. Germline V CDR1 and CDR2: MNHEY, SVGAGI. V dropped 2 bases and J dropped 4; count of bases not matched to a gene: 3. The CDR3 is 15 residues long. The CDR3 nucleotides read TGTGCCAGCAGTTACAGGACTAGCGGGGTTTACGAGCAGTACTTC. Its translation is CASSYRTSGVYEQYF.

Notes on this clonotype: A junction boundary mismatches the germline segment, possibly from a read error. The V and J genes are TRBV29-1 and TRBJ2-5, with 9 bases lining up with TRBD2. The CDR3 totals 15 residues. The V gene's germline CDR1 is SQVTM and CDR2 ANQGSEA. The CDR3 nucleotides read TGCAGCGTTTCTCAGCGGGGGGCCTTACAAGAGGCCCAGTACTTC. Encoded protein: CSVSQRGALQEAQYF.

This clonotype came up a few times. The rearrangement joins TRBV7-2 to TRBJ1-4; maybe TRBD1 (5 bases). From germline, CDR1 is SGHTA and CDR2 FQGNSA. This CDR3 is 15 amino acids long. V shed 5 bases and J shed 6 bases, with 16 bases lying between them. CDR3 sequence reads: CASSRPGSTDEKLFF. The CDR3 DNA is TGTGCCAGCAGCAGACCAGGGTCTACTGATGAAAAACTGTTTTTT.

This chain connects TRBV20-1 to TRBJ2-7; D might be TRBD1 (6 bases). Germline CDR1 is DFQATT and CDR2 is SNEGSKA (reference sequence). The length of the CDR3 is 14 residues. The V end was cut by 6 bases, the J end by 1 base, with 16 bases between. The CDR3 sequence is CSAHLQGSSYEQYF. DNA for the CDR3: TGCAGTGCACACCTACAGGGATCTTCCTACGAGCAGTACTTC.

This chain joins TRBV29-1 and TRBJ2-7, with D perhaps matching TRBD1 (6 bases). V was trimmed by 7 bases and J by 3 bases, leaving 25 bases between them. This CDR3 contains 16 residues. CDR1 and CDR2 (germline): SQVTM, ANQGSEA. The DNA for the CDR3 is TGCAGCGAGAGGATATATGGACAGCAGAAATACTACGAGCAGTACTTC. Amino acid sequence: CSERIYGQQKYYEQYF.

This clonotype showed up many times. This chain links TRBV29-1 with TRBJ2-3; D possibly matches TRBD1 or TRBD2 (5 bases each). CDR3 length: 12 residues. Trimming removed 8 bases at V and 2 bases at J, with 11 bases between. CDR1 SQVTM and CDR2 ANQGSEA come from the germline V gene. The CDR3 region is CSNWDHTDTQYF. Written as DNA, the CDR3 is TGCAGCAATTGGGACCACACAGATACGCAGTATTTT.

This clonotype showed up many times. The V gene is TRBV4-1, the J gene TRBJ2-6, with TRBD1 identical over 12 bases. CDR3 length equals 20 residues. CDR1 is MGHRA and CDR2 is YSYEKL in the germline V gene. J lost 0 bases, V lost 1 base, and 7 bases had no gene match. The CDR3: CASSQVQGTGGSSGANVLTF. For the CDR3, the DNA is TGCGCCAGCAGCCAAGTCCAGGGGACAGGGGGCTCCTCTGGGGCCAACGTCCTGACTTTC.

Only a few counts were recorded for this clonotype. The gene calls are TRBV29-1 and TRBJ1-4; TRBD1 is a possible D gene (5 bases). The CDR3 has 13 residues. Germline V gene sequence: CDR1 SQVTM, CDR2 ANQGSEA. Trimming cost V 4 bases and J 6 bases, with 12 bases left between them. CDR3 sequence reads: CSVAGDSDEKLFF. The CDR3 bases are TGCAGCGTTGCGGGGGATAGCGATGAAAAACTGTTTTTT.

The table lists this clonotype with a few counts. The chain combines TRBV20-1 with TRBJ2-3; no reliable D call. CDR3 size: 13 residues. Trimming removed 1 base at V and 2 bases at J, with 7 bases between. Per germline, CDR1 DFQATT and CDR2 SNEGSKA (reference sequence). CDR3 DNA: TGCAGTGCTAGAGCCGCCCCCACAGATACGCAGTATTTT. Residues: CSARAAPTDTQYF.

This clonotype was observed a few times. The chain links TRBV20-1 to TRBJ2-1; D might be TRBD2 (5 bases). The CDR3 contains 13 residues. Germline CDR1 reads DFQATT; CDR2 reads SNEGSKA (reference sequence). Deletions cut 3 bases from V and 9 bases from J, with 15 bases between. The DNA of the CDR3 is TGCAGTGCTAGGTTTTCGGGAAACACTGAGCAGTTCTTC. Amino acids: CSARFSGNTEQFF.

This clonotype was detected a few times. The CDR3: CSPYYDIKETQYF. In DNA form, the CDR3 reads TGCAGTCCGTACTACGATATAAAAGAGACCCAGTACTTC. The chain has TRBV20-1 and TRBJ2-5; D ambiguous. Trimming stripped 8 bases from V and 3 bases from J, with 16 bases between. Per the germline V gene, CDR1 is DFQATT and CDR2 is SNEGSKA (reference sequence). The CDR3 runs to 13 residues.

The V gene is TRBV9, the J gene TRBJ2-1, with D possibly TRBD2 on 5 matching bases. The CDR3 totals 13 residues. V dropped 0 bases and J dropped 16 bases, with 17 bases sitting between them. Germline V lookup: CDR1 SGDLS, CDR2 YYNGEE. This CDR3 reads CASSVAPGGSQFF. The CDR3 DNA reads as TGTGCCAGCAGCGTAGCTCCGGGTGGGAGTCAATTCTTC.

The chain employs TRBV5-1 and TRBJ2-1, with D hard to call. The germline CDR1 and CDR2 sequences are SGHRS and YFSETQ. CDR3 size: 15 residues. The germline V and J ends were trimmed by 0 bases and 0 bases, with 7 bases remaining between them. The CDR3 nucleotides are TGCGCCAGCAGCTTGGTCCAGAGCTCCTACAATGAGCAGTTCTTC. It encodes CASSLVQSSYNEQFF.

The chain links TRBV7-9 to TRBJ1-2; D gene uncertain. Trimming removed 5 bases from V and 3 bases from J, with 16 bases in between. The length of the CDR3 is 15 residues. Germline CDR1 is SEHNR and CDR2 is FQNEAQ (reference sequence). Written as DNA, the CDR3 is TGTGCCAGCAGCGACGGAGGACGGTCCGACTATGGCTACACCTTC. Translating it yields CASSDGGRSDYGYTF.

This clonotype was picked up a small number of times. This rearrangement joins TRBV27 to TRBJ1-1, with D maybe TRBD1 (6 bases). The length of the CDR3 is 14 residues. V was cut by 3 bases and J by 6 bases, with 14 bases left in between. Germline assignment: CDR1 MNHEY and CDR2 SMNVEV (reference sequence). The CDR3 DNA is TGTGCCAGCAGTTTGGGACACCGCGACGCTGAAGCTTTCTTT. This encodes CASSLGHRDAEAFF.

This clonotype was detected a few times. V and J are TRBV7-2 and TRBJ2-4; D is unclear. CDR1 and CDR2 (germline): SGHTA, FQGNSA. The CDR3 is made up of 11 amino acids. V lost 0 bases, J lost 9 bases, and 3 bases lay in between. The CDR3 coding sequence is TGTGCCAGCAGCTTAGCAGCCATTCAGTACTTC. The encoded protein is CASSLAAIQYF.

This clonotype was recorded a few times. The genes are TRBV20-1 and TRBJ1-4, with a weak D call TRBD1 (5 bases). Germline CDR1 and CDR2: DFQATT and SNEGSKA (reference sequence). V was cut by 3 bases and J by 4 bases, with 21 bases left in between. The CDR3 runs 17 residues. CDR3 amino acids: CSARDWDPRGSNEKLFF. The CDR3 DNA reads as TGCAGTGCTAGGGACTGGGACCCCCGGGGAAGTAATGAAAAACTGTTTTTT.

V is TRBV18 and J is TRBJ1-4, with a weak D call TRBD1 (6 bases). Trimming stripped 9 bases from V and 6 bases from J, with 11 bases between. Germline lookup yields CDR1 KGHSH and CDR2 LQKENI. The CDR3 spans 12 residues. CDR3 protein: CASWTVDEKLFF. The CDR3, as DNA: TGTGCCAGTTGGACAGTGGATGAAAAACTGTTTTTT.

This clonotype has a handful of counts. This sequence joins TRBV9 and TRBJ2-1, with 9 bases lining up with TRBD2. The CDR3 is 19 residues long. CDR1 and CDR2 from the germline V gene are SGDLS and YYNGEE. J was trimmed by 0 bases and V by 3 bases; bases with no gene match: 13. The CDR3 bases are TGTGCCAGCAGCGGGGGACTAGCTTACCTTGGTAGCTCCTACAATGAGCAGTTCTTC. Encoded protein: CASSGGLAYLGSSYNEQFF.

This chain links TRBV20-1 with TRBJ2-2; D is perhaps TRBD2 (6 bases). The germline gives CDR1 DFQATT, CDR2 SNEGSKA (reference sequence). The CDR3 runs 15 residues. Trimming shortened V by 3 bases and J by 4 bases, and 15 bases separated the two germline ends. This CDR3 is CSASRRGVVTGELFF. The CDR3 bases are TGCAGTGCTAGCCGGCGCGGGGTCGTCACCGGGGAGCTGTTTTTT.

The chain employs TRBV29-1 and TRBJ2-3; D gene unclear. V was cut by 7 bases and J by 4 bases, with 9 bases left in between. The CDR3 length is 11 residues. CDR1 is SQVTM, CDR2 ANQGSEA, per germline. The CDR3 loop reads CSGGPPDTQYF. The CDR3 DNA is TGCAGCGGTGGGCCTCCAGATACGCAGTATTTT.